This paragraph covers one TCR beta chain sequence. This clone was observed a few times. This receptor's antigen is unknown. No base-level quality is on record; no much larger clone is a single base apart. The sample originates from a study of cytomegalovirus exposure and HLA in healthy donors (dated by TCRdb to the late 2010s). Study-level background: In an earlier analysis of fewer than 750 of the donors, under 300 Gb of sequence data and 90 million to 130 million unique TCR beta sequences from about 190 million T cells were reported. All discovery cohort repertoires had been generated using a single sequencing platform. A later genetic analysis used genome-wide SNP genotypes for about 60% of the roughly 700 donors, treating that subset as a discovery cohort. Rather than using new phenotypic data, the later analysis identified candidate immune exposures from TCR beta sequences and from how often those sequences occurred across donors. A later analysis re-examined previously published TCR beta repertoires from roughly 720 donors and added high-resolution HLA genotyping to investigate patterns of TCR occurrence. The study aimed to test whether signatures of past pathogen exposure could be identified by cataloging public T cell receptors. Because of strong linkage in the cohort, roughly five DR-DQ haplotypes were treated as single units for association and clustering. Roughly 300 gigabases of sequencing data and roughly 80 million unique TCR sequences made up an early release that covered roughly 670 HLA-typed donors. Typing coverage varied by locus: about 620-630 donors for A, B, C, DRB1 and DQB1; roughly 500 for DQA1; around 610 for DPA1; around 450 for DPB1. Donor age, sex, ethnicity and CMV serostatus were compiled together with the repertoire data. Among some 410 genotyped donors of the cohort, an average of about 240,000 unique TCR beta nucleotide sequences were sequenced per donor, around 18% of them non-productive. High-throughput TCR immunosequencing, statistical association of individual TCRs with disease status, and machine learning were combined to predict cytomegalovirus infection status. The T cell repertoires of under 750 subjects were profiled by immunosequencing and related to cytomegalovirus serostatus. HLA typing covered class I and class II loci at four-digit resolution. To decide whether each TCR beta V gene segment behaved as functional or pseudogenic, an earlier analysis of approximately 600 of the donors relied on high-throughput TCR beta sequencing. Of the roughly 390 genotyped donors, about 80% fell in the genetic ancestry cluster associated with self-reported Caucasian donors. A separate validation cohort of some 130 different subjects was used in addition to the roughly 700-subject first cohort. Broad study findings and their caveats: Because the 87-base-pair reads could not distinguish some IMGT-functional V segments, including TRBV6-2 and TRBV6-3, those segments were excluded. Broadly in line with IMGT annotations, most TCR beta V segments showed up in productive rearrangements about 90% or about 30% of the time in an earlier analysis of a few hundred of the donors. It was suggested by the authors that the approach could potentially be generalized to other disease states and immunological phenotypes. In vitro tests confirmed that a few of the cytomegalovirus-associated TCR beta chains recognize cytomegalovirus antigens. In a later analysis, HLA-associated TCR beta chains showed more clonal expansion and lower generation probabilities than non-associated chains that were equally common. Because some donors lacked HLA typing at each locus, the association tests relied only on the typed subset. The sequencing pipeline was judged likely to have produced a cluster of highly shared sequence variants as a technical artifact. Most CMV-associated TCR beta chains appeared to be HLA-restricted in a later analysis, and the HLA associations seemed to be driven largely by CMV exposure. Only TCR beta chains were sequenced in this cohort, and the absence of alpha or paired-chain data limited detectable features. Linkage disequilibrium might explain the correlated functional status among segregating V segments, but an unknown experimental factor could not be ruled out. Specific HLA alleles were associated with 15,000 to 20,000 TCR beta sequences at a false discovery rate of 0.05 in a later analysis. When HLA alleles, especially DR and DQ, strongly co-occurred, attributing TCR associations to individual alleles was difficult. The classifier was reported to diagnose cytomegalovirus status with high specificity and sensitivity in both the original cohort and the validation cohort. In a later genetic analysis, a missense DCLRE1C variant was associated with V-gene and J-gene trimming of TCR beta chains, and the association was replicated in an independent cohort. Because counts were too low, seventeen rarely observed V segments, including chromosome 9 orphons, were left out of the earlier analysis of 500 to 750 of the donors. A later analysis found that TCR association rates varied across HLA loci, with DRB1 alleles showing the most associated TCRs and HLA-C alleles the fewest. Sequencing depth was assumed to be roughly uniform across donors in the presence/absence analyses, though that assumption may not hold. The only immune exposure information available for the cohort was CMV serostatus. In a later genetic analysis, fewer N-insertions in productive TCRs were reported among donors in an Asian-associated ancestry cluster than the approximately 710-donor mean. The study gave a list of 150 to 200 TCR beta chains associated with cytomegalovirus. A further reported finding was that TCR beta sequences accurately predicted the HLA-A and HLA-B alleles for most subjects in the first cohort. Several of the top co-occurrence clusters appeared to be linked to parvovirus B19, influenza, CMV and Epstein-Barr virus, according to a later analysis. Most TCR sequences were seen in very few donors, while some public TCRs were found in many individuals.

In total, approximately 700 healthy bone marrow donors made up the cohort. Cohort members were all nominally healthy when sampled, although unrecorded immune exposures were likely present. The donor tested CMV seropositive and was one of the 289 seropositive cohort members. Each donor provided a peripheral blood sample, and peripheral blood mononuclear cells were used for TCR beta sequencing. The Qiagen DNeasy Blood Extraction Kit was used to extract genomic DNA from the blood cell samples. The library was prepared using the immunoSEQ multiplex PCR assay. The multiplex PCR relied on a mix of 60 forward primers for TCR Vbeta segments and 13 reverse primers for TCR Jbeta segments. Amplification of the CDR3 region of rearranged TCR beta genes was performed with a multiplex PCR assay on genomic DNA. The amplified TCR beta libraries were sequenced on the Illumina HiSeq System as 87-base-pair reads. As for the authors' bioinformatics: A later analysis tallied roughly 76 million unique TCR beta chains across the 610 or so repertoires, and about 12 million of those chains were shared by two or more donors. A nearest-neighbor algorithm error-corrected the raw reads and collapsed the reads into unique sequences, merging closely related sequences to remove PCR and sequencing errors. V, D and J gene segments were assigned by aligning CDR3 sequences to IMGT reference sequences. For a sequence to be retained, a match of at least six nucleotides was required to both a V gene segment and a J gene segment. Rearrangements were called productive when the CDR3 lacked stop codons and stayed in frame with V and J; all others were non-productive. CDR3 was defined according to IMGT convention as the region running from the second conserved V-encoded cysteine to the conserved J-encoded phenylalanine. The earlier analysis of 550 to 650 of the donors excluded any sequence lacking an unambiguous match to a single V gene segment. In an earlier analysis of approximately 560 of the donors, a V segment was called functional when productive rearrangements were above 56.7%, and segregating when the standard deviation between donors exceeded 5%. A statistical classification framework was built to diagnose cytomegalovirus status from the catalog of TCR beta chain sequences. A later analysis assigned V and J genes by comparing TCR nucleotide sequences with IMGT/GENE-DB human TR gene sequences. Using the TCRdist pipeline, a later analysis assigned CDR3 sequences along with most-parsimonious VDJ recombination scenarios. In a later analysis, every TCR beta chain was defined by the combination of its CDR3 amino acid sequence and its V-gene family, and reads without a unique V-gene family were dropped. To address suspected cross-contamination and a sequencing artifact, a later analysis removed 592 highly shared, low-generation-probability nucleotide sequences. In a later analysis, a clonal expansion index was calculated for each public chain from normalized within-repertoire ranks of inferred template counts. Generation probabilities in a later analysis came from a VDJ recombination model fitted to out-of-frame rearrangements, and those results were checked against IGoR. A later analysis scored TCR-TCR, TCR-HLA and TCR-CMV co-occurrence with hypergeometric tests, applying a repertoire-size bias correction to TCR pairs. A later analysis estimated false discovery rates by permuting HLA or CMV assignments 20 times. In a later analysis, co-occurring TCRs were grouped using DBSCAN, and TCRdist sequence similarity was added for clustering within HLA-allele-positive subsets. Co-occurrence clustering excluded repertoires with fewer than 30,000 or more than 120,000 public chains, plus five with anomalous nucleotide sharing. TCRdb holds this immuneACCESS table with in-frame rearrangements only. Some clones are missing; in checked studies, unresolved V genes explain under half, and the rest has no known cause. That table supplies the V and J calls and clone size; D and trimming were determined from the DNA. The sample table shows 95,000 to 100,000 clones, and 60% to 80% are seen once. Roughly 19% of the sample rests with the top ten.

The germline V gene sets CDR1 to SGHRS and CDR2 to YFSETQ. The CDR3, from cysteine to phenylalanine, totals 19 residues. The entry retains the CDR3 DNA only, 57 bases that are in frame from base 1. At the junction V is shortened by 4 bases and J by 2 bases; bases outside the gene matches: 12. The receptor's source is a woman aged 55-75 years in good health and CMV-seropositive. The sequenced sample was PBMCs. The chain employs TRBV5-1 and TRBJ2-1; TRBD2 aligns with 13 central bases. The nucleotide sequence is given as TGCGCCAGCAGCCGACTAGCGGGAGGACAACGCCTAACCTACAATGAGCAGTTCTTC. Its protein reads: CASSRLAGGQRLTYNEQFF.